These 11 T cell receptor beta chains share one sample of origin, sequenced in a study of blood T cell repertoires in COVID-19. The data were produced by immunoSEQ multiplex PCR, yet TCRdb's version contains in-frame clones alone and is incomplete. The data show about 69,000 clones, with approximately 75% seen just once and roughly 44% held by the top ten. Sequencing used peripheral blood. These receptors all come from a human donor in a cohort sampled during active COVID-19.

The gene calls are TRBV10-3 and TRBJ1-1; no clear D. The CDR3 extends over 12 amino acids. V lost 4 bases, J lost 2 bases, and 5 bases lay in between. Germline V gene lookup returns CDR1 ENHRY and CDR2 SYGVKD. CDR3 residues: CAISGANTEAFF. The CDR3 DNA sequence: TGTGCCATCAGTGGGGCTAACACTGAAGCTTTCTTT.

The chain employs TRBV28 and TRBJ2-5, with TRBD2 matching over 8 bases. The CDR3 covers 13 residues. V lost 3 bases, J lost 3 bases, and 0 bases stayed unmatched. Germline CDR1 is MDHEN and CDR2 is SYDVKM. The CDR3 loop is CASSFGGEETQYF. CDR3 nucleotide sequence: TGTGCCAGCAGTTTCGGGGGGGAAGAGACCCAGTACTTC.

This clone was observed at least ten times. The chain links TRBV14 to TRBJ1-1, with 10 nucleotides matching TRBD1. Per the germline V gene, CDR1 is SGHDN and CDR2 is FVKESK. The length of the CDR3 is 16 residues. V shed 5 bases, J shed 0 bases, and the junction held 6 bases outside the gene matches. The CDR3 DNA follows: TGTGCCAGCAGCGGACAGGGGGTGGCCTTGAACACTGAAGCTTTCTTT. Amino acid sequence: CASSGQGVALNTEAFF. The whole variable domain, remainder taken from reference TRBV14 and TRBJ1-1, is EAGVTQFPSHSVIEKGQTVTLRCDPISGHDNLYWYRRVMGKEIKFLLHFVKESKQDESGMPNNRFLAERTGGTYSTLKVQPAELEDSGVYFCASSGQGVALNTEAFFGQGTRLTVV.

This clone appeared once. The chain carries TRBV18 and TRBJ1-1; D not certain. The V gene's germline CDR1 is KGHSH and CDR2 LQKENI. This CDR3 has 13 amino acids. Between the trimmed V and J ends, which lost 0 bases and 4 bases, there was a span of 6 bases. In nucleotides, the CDR3 is TGTGCCAGCTCACCACCTTTCTTCACTGAAGCTTTCTTT. As protein: CASSPPFFTEAFF.

This sequence joins TRBV3-1 (or the pseudogene TRBV3-2) and TRBJ2-1; D perhaps matches TRBD1 (5 bases). Germline-derived CDR1 and CDR2 are LGHDT and YNNKEL (reference sequence). The ends were cut back, 5 bases at V and 9 bases at J, with 8 bases in the middle. The CDR3 has 11 residues. CDR3 residues: CASSTTVEQFF. The CDR3 coding sequence is TGTGCCAGCAGCACGACAGTTGAGCAGTTCTTC.

V is TRBV7-8 and J is TRBJ2-7; D not certain. This CDR3 is 14 amino acids long. V was pared by 2 bases and J by 2 bases, with 10 bases between. Germline CDR1 reads SGHVS; CDR2 reads FQNEAQ. The CDR3: CASSLYAGTYEQYF. The CDR3 DNA reads as TGTGCCAGCAGCTTATATGCAGGAACCTACGAGCAGTACTTC. Together with reference TRBV7-8 and TRBJ2-7, the CDR3 gives the full variable domain: GAGVSQSPRYKVAKRGQDVALRCDPISGHVSLFWYQQALGQGPEFLTYFQNEAQLDKSGLPSDRFFAERPEGSVSTLKIQRTQQEDSAVYLCASSLYAGTYEQYFGPGTRLTVT.

The chain has TRBV5-6 and TRBJ1-4; 7 nucleotides agree with TRBD1. V shed 0 bases, J shed 2 bases, and the junction held 4 bases outside the gene matches. The CDR3 has 16 amino acids. Germline CDR1 SGHDT, CDR2 YYEEEE. CDR3 sequence (DNA): TGTGCCAGCAGCTTGGTCCCGGGACAGACTAATGAAAAACTGTTTTTT. It codes for CASSLVPGQTNEKLFF.

Many counts were recorded for this clone. The rearrangement joins TRBV5-5 to TRBJ2-7; the D gene is possibly TRBD1 (5 bases). Trimming shortened V by 0 bases and J by 5 bases, and 12 bases separated the two germline ends. Germline V gives CDR1 SGHKS, CDR2 YYEKEE (reference sequence). The CDR3 loop spans 14 amino acids. The CDR3: CASSLDQGLHEQYF. In DNA, the CDR3 is TGTGCCAGCAGCTTGGATCAGGGTCTCCACGAGCAGTACTTC.

J is TRBJ1-2 and V is TRBV5-4; D is undetermined. CDR1 and CDR2 from the germline V gene are SGHNT and YYREEE (reference sequence). The CDR3 runs 16 residues. V was cut by 4 bases and J by 1 base, with 17 bases left in between. The CDR3 sequence is CASSLDPGGNNYGYTF. Here the CDR3 DNA reads TGTGCCAGCAGCCTGGACCCTGGAGGGAATAACTATGGCTACACCTTC.

The rearrangement joins TRBV24-1 to TRBJ1-5; 9 nucleotides agree with TRBD1. Germline V gene sequence: CDR1 KGHDR, CDR2 SFDVKD. V shed 3 bases, J shed 2 bases, and the junction held 1 base outside the gene matches. The length of the CDR3 is 15 residues. CDR3 sequence (DNA): TGTGCCACCAGTGATACAGGGGGCGGCAATCAGCCCCAGCATTTT. Its protein product is CATSDTGGGNQPQHF.

V usage is TRBV5-1 and J usage is TRBJ2-5, with 9 nucleotides matching TRBD1. Germline CDR1 and CDR2: SGHRS and YFSETQ. V lost 4 bases and J lost 5; bases outside the gene matches: 9. CDR3 length: 15 residues. CDR3 DNA: TGCGCCAGCAGCCTCGGGGACAGGGTGACGGAGACCCAGTACTTC. This codes for CASSLGDRVTETQYF.